The clone carrying this TCR beta chain appeared many times. Its target is unknown. Little can be read into the size of this beta chain, an off-target read in a library designed for alpha chains. Noted time point: sample taken at primary tumor resection. Whole RNA from tumor, nontumor lung or frozen PBMC was sequenced unsorted. The cohort: over 65 early-stage, untreated non-small cell lung cancer patients. This entry comes from a study of spatial heterogeneity in lung cancer. In the study overall: Raw sequencing reads included, on average, more than 8.5 appearances of each unique TCR and UMI combination. General study findings and limits: Expanded tumor TCRs that were ubiquitous appeared in blood more at resection than follow-up.

Every molecule of TCR cDNA had its own unique molecular identifier. Via MiXCR, TCRdb re-called the 5' RACE reads, giving one row per CDR3 protein. The top ten clones hold over 70% of a sample with 6,000 to 7,500 distinct CDR3 sequences, 6.5% to 8.5% of them seen once. CDR1 and CDR2 (germline): MDHEN, SYDVKM. V was cut by 7 bases and J by 6 bases, with 16 bases left in between. This CDR3 is 14 amino acids long. Sequenced material: PBMCs, taken at surgery. The receptor comes from a male donor with early-stage non-small cell lung cancer. The rearrangement uses TRBV28 and TRBJ1-5; possible D gene TRBD1, 6 bases. This CDR3 is CASTWGAIGQPQHF. In nucleotides, the CDR3 is TGTGCCAGCACTTGGGGGGCGATCGGTCAGCCCCAGCATTTT.